Listed here are 24 T cell receptor beta chains from one sample, sequenced in a study of metastatic and nonmetastatic thyroid tumors. From the PCR reads, TCRdb re-called clones with MiXCR. The sample shows tens of thousands of clones, around 10% of them seen only once. Patients had received no treatment of any kind before thyroid surgery. Sequencing used blood. The origin of the receptors is a male donor with papillary thyroid cancer or a benign thyroid nodule (not recorded which). Some clones in this sample may be carry-over from other donors' samples.

This clone showed up many times. The same CDR3 can be traced to other DNA sequences in this sample. The V and J genes are TRBV30 and TRBJ1-6, with TRBD1 identical over 8 bases. Germline V gene lookup returns CDR1 GTSNPN and CDR2 SVGIG (reference sequence). The CDR3 is 13 residues long. Trimming took 4 bases from V and 10 from J; bases not matched to a gene: 6. CDR3 in amino acids: CAWTGQEWSPLHF. The CDR3 bases are TGTGCCTGGACGGGACAGGAGTGGTCACCCCTCCACTTT. Based on the CDR3 plus reference TRBV30 and TRBJ1-6, the full variable domain is SQTIHQWPATLVQPVGSPLSLECTVEGTSNPNLYWYRQAAGRGLQLLFYSVGIGQISSEVPQNLSASRPQDRQFILSSKKLLLSDSGFYLCAWTGQEWSPLHFGNGTRLTVT.

This clone occurred many times. Distinct nucleotide sequences in the sample also encode this CDR3. The chain links TRBV28 to TRBJ2-5, with D perhaps matching TRBD2 (6 bases). The CDR3 spans 14 residues. Germline V gives CDR1 MDHEN, CDR2 SYDVKM. Trimming pared 3 bases from V and 5 bases from J, leaving 13 bases between. The CDR3 DNA reads as TGTGCCAGCAGTTTTTTTCCGGAGGGGGAGACCCAGTACTTC. Translation: CASSFFPEGETQYF.

Notes on this clone: A much bigger clone sits one base away, suggesting this may be a read error. V usage is TRBV4-3 and J usage is TRBJ1-6; D is undetermined. The V end lost 0 bases, the J end lost 8 bases, and 11 bases lay between the germline ends. The germline V gene encodes CDR1 LGHNA and CDR2 YSLEER. This CDR3 comprises 15 residues. DNA of the CDR3: TGCGCCAGCAGCCAAGATCGGTCTGGGGATTCACCCCTCCACTTT. Its protein is CASSQDRSGDSPLHF.

This clone was counted at least ten times. The DNA for the CDR3 is TGTGCCAGCCAAACAGGGATTCAGCCCCAGCATTTT. The encoded protein is CASQTGIQPQHF. The chain combines TRBV28 with TRBJ1-5; D possibly corresponds to TRBD1 (6 bases). The V end was cut by 8 bases, the J end by 6 bases, with 11 bases between. The CDR3 loop spans 12 amino acids. CDR1 is MDHEN and CDR2 is SYDVKM in the germline V gene.

This clone has ten or more counts. The rearrangement links TRBV6-2 or TRBV6-3 to TRBJ2-5; 9 nucleotides align to TRBD2. From germline, CDR1 is MNHEY and CDR2 SVGEGT. The CDR3 runs 16 residues. J was trimmed by 0 bases and V by 6 bases; bases with no gene match: 8. The CDR3 DNA follows: TGTGCCAGCAGCCAGGGACTAGCTGCGTACCAAGAGACCCAGTACTTC. Protein product: CASSQGLAAYQETQYF.

This clone showed up many times. This chain connects TRBV29-1 to TRBJ2-4; 12 nucleotides align to TRBD2. The CDR3 length is 18 residues. V shed 0 bases, J shed 6 bases, and the junction held 12 bases outside the gene matches. Germline V CDR1 and CDR2: SQVTM, ANQGSEA. This CDR3 reads CSVEDFSQLAGGRNIQYF. The CDR3 DNA reads as TGCAGCGTTGAAGATTTCTCCCAACTAGCGGGAGGTAGAAACATTCAGTACTTC. The whole variable domain, filled in from reference TRBV29-1 and TRBJ2-4, reads SAVISQKPSRDICQRGTSLTIQCQVDSQVTMMFWYRQQPGQSLTLIATANQGSEATYESGFVIDKFPISRPNLTFSTLTVSNMSPEDSSIYLCSVEDFSQLAGGRNIQYFGAGTRLSVL.

In this sample, this clone turned up a few times. This sequence may be a read error, since a much larger clone differs from it by one base. The chain employs TRBV28 and TRBJ2-5, with TRBD1 identical over 7 bases. CDR1 is MDHEN, CDR2 SYDVKM, per germline. V trimming: 8 bases; J trimming: 2 bases; junction bases outside the gene matches: 11. The CDR3 runs 15 residues. CDR3 in amino acids: CASRPGQYFQETQYF. CDR3 DNA sequence: TGTGCCAGCCGTCCGGGACAGTATTTTCAAGAGACCCAGTACTTC.

There are a few counts of this clone. J is TRBJ2-1 and V is TRBV7-6, with 7 bases identical to TRBD2. The CDR3 totals 15 residues. CDR1 is SGHVS, CDR2 FNYEAQ, per germline. V gave up 3 bases and J gave up 8 bases; unmatched junction bases: 10. CDR3 sequence: CASSLPSGRYDEQFF. The CDR3 bases are TGTGCCAGCAGCTTGCCTAGCGGACGTTACGATGAGCAGTTCTTC.

In the case of this clone: The junction shows a germline mismatch at one end, possibly a read error. The J gene is TRBJ2-7, the V gene TRBV20-1; 9 nucleotides match TRBD1. The CDR3 is 13 residues long. CDR1 is DFQATT and CDR2 is SNEGSKA in the germline V gene (reference sequence). The CDR3 region is CSARDRASHERYF. The CDR3, as DNA: TGCAGTGCTCGGGACAGGGCCTCCCACGAGCGGTACTTC.

This clone was found many times. The V and J genes are TRBV19 and TRBJ1-1; no firm D call. CDR1 is LNHDA, CDR2 SQIVND, per germline (reference sequence). Trimming cost V 0 bases and J 1 base, with 6 bases left between them. This CDR3 spans 14 amino acids. This CDR3 reads CASSIELGNTEAFF. The CDR3 bases are TGTGCCAGTAGTATAGAGTTGGGGAACACTGAAGCTTTCTTT.

This clone came up many times. This chain connects TRBV20-1 to TRBJ2-7; D may be TRBD2 (7 bases). The length of the CDR3 is 14 residues. Germline values: CDR1 DFQATT, CDR2 SNEGSKA (reference sequence). V lost 5 bases and J 4 bases, leaving 18 bases between the germline ends. The CDR3 region is CSAPRVGGGYEQYF. The CDR3 DNA reads as TGCAGTGCTCCCCGCGTGGGAGGGGGGTACGAGCAGTACTTC.

Many counts were recorded for this clone. Other DNA variants within this sample encode the same CDR3. The genes are TRBV12-3 or TRBV12-4 and TRBJ1-5, with a tentative D call TRBD1 (5 bases). Deletions cut 6 bases from V and 0 bases from J, with 9 bases between. CDR3 size: 14 residues. In nucleotides, the CDR3 is TGTGCCAGCAGGACCCAGGGTAGCAATCAGCCCCAGCATTTT. It encodes CASRTQGSNQPQHF.

This clone was recorded a few times. The V call is TRBV28, the J call TRBJ2-7; 11 positions agree with TRBD1. CDR3 length: 15 residues. V gave up 4 bases and J gave up 7 bases; unmatched junction bases: 9. CDR1 is MDHEN and CDR2 is SYDVKM in the germline V gene. The CDR3 nucleotides read TGTGCCAGCAGTTACGGCGGACAGGGGGCGAGTGAGCAGTACTTC. This codes for CASSYGGQGASEQYF. Full variable domain (rest looked up from reference TRBV28 and TRBJ2-7): DVKVTQSSRYLVKRTGEKVFLECVQDMDHENMFWYRQDPGLGLRLIYFSYDVKMKEKGDIPEGYSVSREKKERFSLILESASTNQTSMYLCASSYGGQGASEQYFGPGTRLTVT.

This clone has ten or more counts. This CDR3 is also generated by other DNA sequences in the sample. J is TRBJ2-7 and V is TRBV2; D gene uncertain. Per the germline V gene, CDR1 is SNHLY and CDR2 is FYNNEI. The CDR3 totals 13 residues. The V and J ends lost 5 bases and 2 bases respectively, with 10 bases between them. CDR3 amino acids: CASSNPETYEQYF. CDR3 sequence (DNA): TGTGCCAGCAGTAATCCGGAGACCTACGAGCAGTACTTC.

This clone was observed at least ten times. V and J are TRBV6-1 and TRBJ1-1; a weak D match, TRBD1 (5 bases). Germline CDR1 reads MNHNS; CDR2 reads SASEGT. Trimming took off 0 bases at V and 3 bases at J, with 14 bases between the two ends. This CDR3 has 16 residues. The CDR3 loop reads CASSEAISGGDTEAFF. In DNA, the CDR3 is TGTGCCAGCAGTGAAGCAATCTCGGGGGGGGACACTGAAGCTTTCTTT.

This clone was observed many times. The chain has TRBV28 and TRBJ1-5; D is undetermined. This CDR3 spans 13 amino acids. Per germline, CDR1 MDHEN and CDR2 SYDVKM. Between the trimmed V and J ends, which lost 6 bases and 5 bases, there was a span of 11 bases. This CDR3 is CASSKETYQPQHF. The CDR3 DNA is TGTGCCAGCAGCAAGGAGACTTATCAGCCCCAGCATTTT.

This clone was found many times. V is TRBV10-3 and J is TRBJ1-1; D uncertain. This CDR3 contains 13 residues. Germline V CDR1 and CDR2: ENHRY, SYGVKD. Between the trimmed V and J ends, which lost 10 bases and 2 bases, there was a span of 14 bases. The DNA of the CDR3 is TGTGCCAGCTCGCGGTCGGTAAACACTGAAGCTTTCTTT. Amino acids: CASSRSVNTEAFF.

This clone was seen a handful of times. The chain links TRBV15 to TRBJ2-1, with TRBD2 identical over 8 bases. V trimming: 0 bases; J trimming: 8 bases; junction bases outside the gene matches: 12. Germline V gene sequence: CDR1 LNHNV, CDR2 YYDKDF (reference sequence). The CDR3 has 17 residues. Written as DNA, the CDR3 is TGTGCCACCAGCAGAGAGTCGGGAGGGCCGGGAGTAGATGAGCAGTTCTTC. It yields the protein CATSRESGGPGVDEQFF.

The table lists this clone with many counts. The chain employs TRBV9 and TRBJ1-1; D is undetermined. Trimming took 2 bases from V and 11 from J, leaving 19 bases between them. CDR1 and CDR2 (germline): SGDLS, YYNGEE. This CDR3 has 14 residues. In nucleotides, the CDR3 is TGTGCCAGCAGCGTCGGATTGCGGGCGGTGAAGGCTTTCTTT. Its protein product is CASSVGLRAVKAFF.

The sample holds many counts of this clone. The chain recombines TRBV6-1 with TRBJ1-2, with TRBD1 as a possible D gene (5 bases). The CDR3 extends over 14 amino acids. Trimming shortened V by 5 bases and J by 3 bases, and 13 bases separated the two germline ends. Per germline, CDR1 MNHNS and CDR2 SASEGT. The CDR3 loop is CASSPSSGDYGYTF. CDR3 DNA: TGTGCCAGCAGTCCCTCGTCGGGGGACTATGGCTACACCTTC.

This clone has more than one count but fewer than ten. Given a much more abundant clone one base away, this may be a read error. V usage is TRBV20-1 and J usage is TRBJ2-2; D is perhaps TRBD1 or TRBD2 (5 bases each). CDR3 length equals 16 residues. Germline CDR1 reads DFQATT; CDR2 reads SNEGSKA (reference sequence). The CDR3 loop is CSARTQTAANTGKLFF. For the CDR3, the DNA is TGCAGTGCCAGGACCCAGACAGCCGCGAACACCGGGAAGCTGTTTTTT.

At least ten counts were recorded for this clone. The chain carries TRBV19 and TRBJ1-5; possible D gene TRBD1, 5 bases. The germline gives CDR1 LNHDA, CDR2 SQIVND (reference sequence). The germline V and J ends were trimmed by 5 bases and 2 bases, with 16 bases remaining between them. CDR3 length: 16 amino acids. CDR3 loop: CASSPPPGDRNQPQHF. The CDR3 bases are TGTGCCAGTAGTCCCCCCCCGGGGGATCGCAATCAGCCCCAGCATTTT.

The chain uses TRBV13 and TRBJ1-1; 9 nucleotides align to TRBD1. CDR1 is PRHDT and CDR2 is FYEKMQ in the germline V gene (reference sequence). The V gene end was trimmed by 5 bases and the J gene end by 10 bases; junction bases not matched to a gene: 11. There are 14 residues in the CDR3. CDR3 bases: TGTGCCAGCAGCACCGGGACAGGGTACTTGGGAGCTTTCTTT. This gives the protein CASSTGTGYLGAFF.

This clone was observed at least ten times. In DNA form, the CDR3 reads TGTGCCTGGACTACCCTGTCCCCGGGGGGCGGGTGGACTGAAGCTTTCTTT. This codes for CAWTTLSPGGGWTEAFF. The chain links TRBV30 to TRBJ1-1; D possibly corresponds to TRBD1 (6 bases). V was cut by 4 bases and J by 5 bases, with 26 bases left in between. The germline gives CDR1 GTSNPN, CDR2 SVGIG (reference sequence). The CDR3 spans 17 residues.